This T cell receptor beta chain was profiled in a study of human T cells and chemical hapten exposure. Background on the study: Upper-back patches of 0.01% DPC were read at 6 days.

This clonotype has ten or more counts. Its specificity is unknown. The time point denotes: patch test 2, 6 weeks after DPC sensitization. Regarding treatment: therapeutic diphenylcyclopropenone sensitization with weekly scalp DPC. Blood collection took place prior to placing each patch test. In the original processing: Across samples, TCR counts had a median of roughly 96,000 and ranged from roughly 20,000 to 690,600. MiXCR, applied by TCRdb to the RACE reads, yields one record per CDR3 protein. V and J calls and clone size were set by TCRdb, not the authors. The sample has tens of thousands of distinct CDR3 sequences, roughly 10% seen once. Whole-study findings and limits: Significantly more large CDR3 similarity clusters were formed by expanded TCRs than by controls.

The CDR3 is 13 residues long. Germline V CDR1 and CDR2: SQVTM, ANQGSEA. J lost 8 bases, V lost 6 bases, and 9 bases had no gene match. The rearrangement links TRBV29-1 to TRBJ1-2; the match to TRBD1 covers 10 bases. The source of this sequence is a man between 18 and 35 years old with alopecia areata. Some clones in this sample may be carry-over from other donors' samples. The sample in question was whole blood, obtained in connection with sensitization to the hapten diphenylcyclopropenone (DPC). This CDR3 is CSVTGQGFSGYTF. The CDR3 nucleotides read TGCAGCGTAACGGGACAGGGGTTTTCAGGCTACACCTTC.